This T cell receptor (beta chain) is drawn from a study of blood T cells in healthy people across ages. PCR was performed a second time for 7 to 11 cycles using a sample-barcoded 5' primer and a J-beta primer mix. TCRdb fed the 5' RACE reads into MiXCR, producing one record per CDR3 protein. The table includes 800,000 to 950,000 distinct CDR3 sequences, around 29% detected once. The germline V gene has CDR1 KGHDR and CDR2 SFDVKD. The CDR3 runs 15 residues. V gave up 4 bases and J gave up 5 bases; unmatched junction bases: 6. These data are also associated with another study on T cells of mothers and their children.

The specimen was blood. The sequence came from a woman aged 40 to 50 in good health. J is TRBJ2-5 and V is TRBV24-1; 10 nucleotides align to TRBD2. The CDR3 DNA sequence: TGTGCCACCAGTGACCCTAGCGGGGGTAAGGAGACCCAGTACTTC. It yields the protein CATSDPSGGKETQYF.